The sequence of this T cell receptor (beta chain) was determined in a study of metastatic and nonmetastatic thyroid tumors. The wider study: Thyroid patients, malignant and benign, had repertoires compared across blood and tumor or nodule tissue. Findings of the study overall: Reports indicated that malignant thyroid tumors showed significantly higher TCR beta diversity than benign nodules did, in blood and tumor.

No treatment had been given to any patient before thyroid surgery. In the authors' workflow: Clinicopathological groups supplied CDR3 differences that were used to build a distant-metastasis classifier for papillary thyroid cancer. TCRdb redid the clone calls on the PCR reads using MiXCR. These V and J calls rely on TCRdb rather than the paper's analysis. The sample holds about 59,000 clones; 16% are singletons and the top ten take roughly a tenth. Many counts were recorded for this clone. Its antigen is still unknown. This clonotype originated in a male donor with papillary thyroid cancer or a benign thyroid nodule (not recorded which). Some clones in this sample may be carry-over from other donors' samples. Sequencing was carried out using blood.

The CDR3 coding sequence is TGTGCCAGCAGTGAAGACAGGCTACCAGATACGCAGTATTTT. Its translation is CASSEDRLPDTQYF. The chain employs TRBV6-1 and TRBJ2-3; D is perhaps TRBD1 (5 bases). V was clipped by 1 base and J by 4 bases, with 9 bases between them. The CDR3 runs to 14 residues. The germline gives CDR1 MNHNS, CDR2 SASEGT.